This record concerns one TCR beta chain sequence. The sample is drawn from a study of tumor-infiltrating lymphocytes in oesophageal squamous cell carcinoma. MiXCR, applied by TCRdb to the PCR reads, yields one record per CDR3 protein. The sample has approximately 15,000 distinct CDR3 sequences; roughly half are singletons. The CDR3 runs 14 residues. Germline-derived CDR1 and CDR2 are SGHVS and FQNEAQ. Material: esophageal tumor tissue. This chain links TRBV7-8 with TRBJ2-1; D may match TRBD1 or TRBD2 (5 bases each). The DNA end is a closer match to TRBJ2-7, so the J assignment may be wrong. This clonotype originated in a female donor with esophageal squamous cell carcinoma. The CDR3 DNA sequence: TGTGCCAGCAGCCTTGCGGCTGGGACCCGAGAGCAGTACTTC. It encodes CASSLAAGTREQYF.